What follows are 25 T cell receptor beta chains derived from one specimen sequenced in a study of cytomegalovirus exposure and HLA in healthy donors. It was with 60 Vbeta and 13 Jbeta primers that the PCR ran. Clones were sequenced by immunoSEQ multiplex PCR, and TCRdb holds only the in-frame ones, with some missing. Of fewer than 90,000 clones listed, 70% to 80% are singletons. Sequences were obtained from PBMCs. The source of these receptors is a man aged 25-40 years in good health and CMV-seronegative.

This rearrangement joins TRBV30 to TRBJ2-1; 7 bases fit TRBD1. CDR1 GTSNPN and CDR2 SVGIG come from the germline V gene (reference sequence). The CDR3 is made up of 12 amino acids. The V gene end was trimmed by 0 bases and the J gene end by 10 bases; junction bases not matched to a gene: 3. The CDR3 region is CAWSVQGNEQFF. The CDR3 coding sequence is TGTGCCTGGAGTGTACAGGGGAACGAGCAGTTCTTC.

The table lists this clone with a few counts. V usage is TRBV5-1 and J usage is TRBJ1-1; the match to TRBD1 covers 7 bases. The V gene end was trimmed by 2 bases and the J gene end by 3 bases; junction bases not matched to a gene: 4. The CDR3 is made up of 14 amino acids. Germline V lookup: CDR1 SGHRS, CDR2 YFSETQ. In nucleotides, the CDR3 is TGCGCCAGCAGCTTTACAGGGGAGGACACTGAAGCTTTCTTT. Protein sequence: CASSFTGEDTEAFF.

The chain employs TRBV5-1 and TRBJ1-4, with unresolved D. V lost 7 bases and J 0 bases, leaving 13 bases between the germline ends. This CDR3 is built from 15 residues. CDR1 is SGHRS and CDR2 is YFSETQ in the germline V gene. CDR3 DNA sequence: TGCGCCAGCGGCCGGAGTAGCGCAACTAATGAAAAACTGTTTTTT. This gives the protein CASGRSSATNEKLFF.

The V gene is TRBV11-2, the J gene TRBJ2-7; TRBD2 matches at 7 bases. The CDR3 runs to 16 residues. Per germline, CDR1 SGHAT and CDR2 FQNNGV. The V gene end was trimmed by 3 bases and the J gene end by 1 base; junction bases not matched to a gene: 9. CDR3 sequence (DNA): TGTGCCAGCAGCTTGCCGCTAACGGGGGGTTCCTACGAGCAGTACTTC. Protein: CASSLPLTGGSYEQYF.

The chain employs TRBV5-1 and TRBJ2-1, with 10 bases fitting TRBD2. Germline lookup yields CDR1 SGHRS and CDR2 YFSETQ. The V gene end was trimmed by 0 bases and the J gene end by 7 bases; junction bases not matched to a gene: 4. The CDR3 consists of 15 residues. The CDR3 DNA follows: TGCGCCAGCAGCTTGGTAGCGGGAGGACTTAATGAGCAGTTCTTC. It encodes CASSLVAGGLNEQFF.

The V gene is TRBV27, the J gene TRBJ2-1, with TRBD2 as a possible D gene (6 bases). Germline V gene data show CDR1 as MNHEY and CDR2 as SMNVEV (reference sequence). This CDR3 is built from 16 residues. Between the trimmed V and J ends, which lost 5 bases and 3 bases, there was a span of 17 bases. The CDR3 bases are TGTGCCAGCAGTCCGCGGGACTCGGCGGGCTACAATGAGCAGTTCTTC. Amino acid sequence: CASSPRDSAGYNEQFF.

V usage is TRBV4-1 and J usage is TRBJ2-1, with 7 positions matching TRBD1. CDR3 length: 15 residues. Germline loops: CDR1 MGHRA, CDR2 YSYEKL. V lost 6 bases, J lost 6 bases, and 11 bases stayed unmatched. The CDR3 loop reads CASRPQGVRINEQFF. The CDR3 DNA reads TGCGCCAGCAGACCTCAGGGGGTCAGGATCAATGAGCAGTTCTTC.

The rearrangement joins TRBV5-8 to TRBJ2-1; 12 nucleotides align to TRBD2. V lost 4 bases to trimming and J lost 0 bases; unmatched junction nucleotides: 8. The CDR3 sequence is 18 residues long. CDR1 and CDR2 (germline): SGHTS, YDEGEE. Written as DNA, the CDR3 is TGTGCCAGCAGCCAGGGACTAGCGGGCTTAAGCTCCTACAATGAGCAGTTCTTC. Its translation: CASSQGLAGLSSYNEQFF.

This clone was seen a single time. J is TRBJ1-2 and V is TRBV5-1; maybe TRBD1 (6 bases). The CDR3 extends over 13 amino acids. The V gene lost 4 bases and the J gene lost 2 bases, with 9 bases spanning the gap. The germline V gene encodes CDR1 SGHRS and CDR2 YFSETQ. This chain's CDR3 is CASSQGSNYGYTF. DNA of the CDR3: TGCGCCAGCAGCCAGGGGTCGAACTATGGCTACACCTTC.

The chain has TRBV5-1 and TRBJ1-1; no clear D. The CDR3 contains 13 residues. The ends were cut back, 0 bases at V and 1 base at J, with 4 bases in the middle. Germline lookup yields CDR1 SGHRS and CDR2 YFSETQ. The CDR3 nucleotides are TGCGCCAGCAGCTTGGGTCGGAACACTGAAGCTTTCTTT. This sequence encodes CASSLGRNTEAFF.

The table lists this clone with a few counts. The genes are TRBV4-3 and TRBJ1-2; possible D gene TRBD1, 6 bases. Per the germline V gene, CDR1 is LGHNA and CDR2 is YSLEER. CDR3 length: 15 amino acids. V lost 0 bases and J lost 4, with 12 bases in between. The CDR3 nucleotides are TGCGCCAGCAGCCAAGAATCAGGGGCGATCTATGGCTACACCTTC. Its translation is CASSQESGAIYGYTF.

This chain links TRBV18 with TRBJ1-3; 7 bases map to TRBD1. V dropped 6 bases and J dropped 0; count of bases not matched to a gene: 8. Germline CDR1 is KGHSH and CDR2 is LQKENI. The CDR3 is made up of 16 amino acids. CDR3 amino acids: CASSLTGTRSGNTIYF. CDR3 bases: TGTGCCAGCTCCCTGACAGGGACACGCTCTGGAAACACCATATATTTT.

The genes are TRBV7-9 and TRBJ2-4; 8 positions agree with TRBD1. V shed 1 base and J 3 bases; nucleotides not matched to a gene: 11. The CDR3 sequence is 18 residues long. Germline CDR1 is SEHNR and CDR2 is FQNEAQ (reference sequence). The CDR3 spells CASSLELVPGGGKNIQYF. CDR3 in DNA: TGTGCCAGCAGCTTAGAATTGGTCCCAGGGGGCGGCAAAAACATTCAGTACTTC.

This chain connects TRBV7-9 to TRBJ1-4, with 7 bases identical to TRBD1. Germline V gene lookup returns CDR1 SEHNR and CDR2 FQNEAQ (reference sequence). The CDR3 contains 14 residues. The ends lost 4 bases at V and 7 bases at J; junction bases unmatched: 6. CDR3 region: CASSYGQEAEKLFF. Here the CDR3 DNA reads TGTGCCAGCAGCTACGGACAGGAAGCTGAAAAACTGTTTTTT. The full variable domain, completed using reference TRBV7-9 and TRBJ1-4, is DTGVSQNPRHKITKRGQNVTFRCDPISEHNRLYWYRQTLGQGPEFLTYFQNEAQLEKSRLLSDRFSAERPKGSFSTLEIQRTEQGDSAMYLCASSYGQEAEKLFFGSGTQLSVL.

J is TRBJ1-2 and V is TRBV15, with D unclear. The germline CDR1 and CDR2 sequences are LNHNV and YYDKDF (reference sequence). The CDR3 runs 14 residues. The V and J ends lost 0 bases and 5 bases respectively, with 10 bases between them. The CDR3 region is CATSRDGGSYGYTF. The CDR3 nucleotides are TGTGCCACCAGCAGAGACGGAGGGTCGTATGGCTACACCTTC.

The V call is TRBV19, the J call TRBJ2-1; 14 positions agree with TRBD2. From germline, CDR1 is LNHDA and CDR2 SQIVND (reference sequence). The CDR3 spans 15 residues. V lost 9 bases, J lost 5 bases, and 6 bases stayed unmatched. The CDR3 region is CASQLGLAGDNEQFF. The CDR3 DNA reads TGTGCCAGCCAACTGGGACTAGCGGGAGACAATGAGCAGTTCTTC. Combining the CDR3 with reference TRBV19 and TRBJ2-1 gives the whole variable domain DGGITQSPKYLFRKEGQNVTLSCEQNLNHDAMYWYRQDPGQGLRLIYYSQIVNDFQKGDIAEGYSVSREKKESFPLTVTSAQKNPTAFYLCASQLGLAGDNEQFFGPGTRLTVL.

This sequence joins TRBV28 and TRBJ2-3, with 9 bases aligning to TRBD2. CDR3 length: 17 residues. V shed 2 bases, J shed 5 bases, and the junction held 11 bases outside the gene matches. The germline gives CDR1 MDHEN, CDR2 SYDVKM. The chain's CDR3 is CASSLSGAGGPLDTQYF. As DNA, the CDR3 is TGTGCCAGCAGTTTAAGCGGGGCGGGAGGGCCGTTAGATACGCAGTATTTT.

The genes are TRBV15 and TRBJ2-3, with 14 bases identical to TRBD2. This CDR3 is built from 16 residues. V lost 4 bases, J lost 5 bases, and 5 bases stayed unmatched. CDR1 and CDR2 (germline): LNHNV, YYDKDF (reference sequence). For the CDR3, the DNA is TGTGCCACCAGCACGGGACTAGCGGGAGTTGTAGATACGCAGTATTTT. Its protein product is CATSTGLAGVVDTQYF. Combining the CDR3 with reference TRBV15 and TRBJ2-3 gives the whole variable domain DAMVIQNPRYQVTQFGKPVTLSCSQTLNHNVMYWYQQKSSQAPKLLFHYYDKDFNNEADTPDNFQSRRPNTSFCFLDIRSPGLGDTAMYLCATSTGLAGVVDTQYFGPGTRLTVL.

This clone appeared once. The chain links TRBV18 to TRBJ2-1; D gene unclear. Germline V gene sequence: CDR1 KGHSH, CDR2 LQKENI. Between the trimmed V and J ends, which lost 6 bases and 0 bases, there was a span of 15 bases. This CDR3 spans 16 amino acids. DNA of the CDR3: TGTGCCAGCTCGCGTAGTGAAATTAGCTCCTACAATGAGCAGTTCTTC. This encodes CASSRSEISSYNEQFF. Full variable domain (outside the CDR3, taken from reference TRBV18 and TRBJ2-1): NAGVMQNPRHLVRRRGQEARLRCSPMKGHSHVYWYRQLPEEGLKFMVYLQKENIIDESGMPKERFSAEFPKEGPSILRIQQVVRGDSAAYFCASSRSEISSYNEQFFGPGTRLTVL.

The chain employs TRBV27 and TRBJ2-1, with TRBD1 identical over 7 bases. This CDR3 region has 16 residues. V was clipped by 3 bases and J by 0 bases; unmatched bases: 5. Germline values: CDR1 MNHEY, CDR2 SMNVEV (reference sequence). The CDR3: CASSFLDRSSYNEQFF. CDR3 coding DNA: TGTGCCAGCAGTTTCCTGGACAGGAGCTCCTACAATGAGCAGTTCTTC.

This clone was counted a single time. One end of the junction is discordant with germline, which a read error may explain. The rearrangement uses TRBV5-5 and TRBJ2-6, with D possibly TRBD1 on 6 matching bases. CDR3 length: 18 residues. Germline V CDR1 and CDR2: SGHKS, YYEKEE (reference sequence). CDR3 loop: CVSSLATGFSSGANVLTF. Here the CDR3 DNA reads TGTGTCAGCAGCTTGGCCACAGGGTTCTCCTCTGGGGCCAACGTCCTGACTTTC.

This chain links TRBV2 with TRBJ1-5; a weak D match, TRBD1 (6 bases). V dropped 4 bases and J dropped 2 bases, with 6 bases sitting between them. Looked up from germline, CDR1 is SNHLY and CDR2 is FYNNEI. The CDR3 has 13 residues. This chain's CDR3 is CASSGTGNQPQHF. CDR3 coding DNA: TGTGCCAGCAGTGGGACAGGCAATCAGCCCCAGCATTTT.

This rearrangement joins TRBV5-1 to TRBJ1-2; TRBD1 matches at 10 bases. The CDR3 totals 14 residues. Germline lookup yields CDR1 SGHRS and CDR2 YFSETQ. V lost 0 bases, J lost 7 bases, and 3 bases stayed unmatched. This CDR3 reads CASSLGDRGSGYTF. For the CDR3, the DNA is TGCGCCAGCAGCTTGGGGGACAGGGGATCTGGCTACACCTTC.

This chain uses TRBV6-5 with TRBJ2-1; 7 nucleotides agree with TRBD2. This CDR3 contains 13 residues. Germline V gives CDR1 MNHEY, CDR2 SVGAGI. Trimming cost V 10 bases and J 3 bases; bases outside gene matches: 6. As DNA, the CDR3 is TGTGCCACAGGCCCTAGCGGCTACAATGAGCAGTTCTTC. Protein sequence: CATGPSGYNEQFF.

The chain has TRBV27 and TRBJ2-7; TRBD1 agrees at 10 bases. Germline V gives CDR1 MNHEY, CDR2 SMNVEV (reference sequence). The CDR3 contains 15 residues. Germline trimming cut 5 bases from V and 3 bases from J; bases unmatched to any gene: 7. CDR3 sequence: CASSPRTGGIYEQYF. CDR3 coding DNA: TGTGCCAGCAGTCCCCGGACAGGGGGAATCTACGAGCAGTACTTC.